This TCR beta chain came from a study of blood T cell repertoires in COVID-19. Overall study: Both acute and convalescent COVID-19 samples were obtained from the United States, Italy and Spain. Sample material is recorded as cDNA or gDNA derived from T cells, B-cell-depleted T cells, or PBMCs.

In the original analysis: Cell counts per sample came from amplifying reference gene primers. The protocol was immunoSEQ multiplex PCR, while the TCRdb copy is restricted to in-frame clones and leaves out a portion. For V, J and clone size, that table is used; D and trimming come from the DNA. The table has some 45,000 clones, about 80% seen once; the top ten hold 19%. Germline V gene data show CDR1 as SGHVS and CDR2 as FNYEAQ. V gave up 4 bases and J gave up 3 bases; unmatched junction bases: 6. The CDR3 sequence is 16 residues long. This chain joins TRBV7-6 and TRBJ2-5; 12 bases agree with TRBD2. This receptor was taken from a man aged 65 to 85 with acute or convalescent COVID-19. Input material: peripheral blood. CDR3 sequence: CASSYGLAGIKETQYF. In DNA, the CDR3 is TGTGCCAGCAGCTACGGACTAGCGGGGATCAAAGAGACCCAGTACTTC.